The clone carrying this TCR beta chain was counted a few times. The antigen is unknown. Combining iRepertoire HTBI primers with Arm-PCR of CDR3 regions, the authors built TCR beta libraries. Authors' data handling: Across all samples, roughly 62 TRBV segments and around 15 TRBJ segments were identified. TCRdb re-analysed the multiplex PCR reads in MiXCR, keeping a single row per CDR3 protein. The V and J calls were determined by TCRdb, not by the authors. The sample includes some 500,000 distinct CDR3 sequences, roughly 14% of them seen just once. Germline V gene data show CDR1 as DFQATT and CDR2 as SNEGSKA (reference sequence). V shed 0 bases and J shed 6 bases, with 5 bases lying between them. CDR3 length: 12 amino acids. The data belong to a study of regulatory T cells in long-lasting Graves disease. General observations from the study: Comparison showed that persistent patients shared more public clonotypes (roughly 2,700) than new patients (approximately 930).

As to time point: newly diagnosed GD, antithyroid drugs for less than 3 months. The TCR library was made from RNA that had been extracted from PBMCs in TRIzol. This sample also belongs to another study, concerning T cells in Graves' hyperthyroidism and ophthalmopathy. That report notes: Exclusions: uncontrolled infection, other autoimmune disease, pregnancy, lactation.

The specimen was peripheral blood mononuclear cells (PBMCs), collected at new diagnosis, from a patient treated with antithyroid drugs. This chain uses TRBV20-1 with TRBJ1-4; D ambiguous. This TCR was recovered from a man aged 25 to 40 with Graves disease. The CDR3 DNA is TGCAGTGCTAGAGAGGGCCATGAAAAACTGTTTTTT. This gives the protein CSAREGHEKLFF.